This is a list of T cell receptor beta chains from one sample in a study of Graves' ophthalmopathy and Graves' hyperthyroidism. TCRdb recomputed calls from the multiplex PCR reads with MiXCR, one row per CDR3 protein. The table shows about 400,000 distinct CDR3 sequences, with approximately 20% occurring only once. The specimen was peripheral blood. These receptors originate from a woman aged 18 to 35 with Graves' ophthalmopathy. CDR3s include the opening cysteine and the closing phenylalanine or tryptophan. A D gene is named only where the DNA matches it firmly. Only part of the rows carry a size: once, few, many, or a class if the clone is expanded.

CDR3nt: TGTGCCAGCAGCTTCCTCAACACCGGGGAGCTGTTTTTT
CDR3aa: CASSFLNTGELFF
j_gene: TRBJ2-2
d_gene: .
abundance: many
v_gene: TRBV7-2

CDR3nt: TGTGCCAGCAGGGGACAGAACCAAGAGACCCAGTACTTC
CDR3aa: CASRGQNQETQYF
j_gene: TRBJ2-5
d_gene: TRBD1
abundance: .
v_gene: TRBV6-1

CDR3nt: TGCAGTGCATCCGATGGAGGGGGCGGTTCACCCCTCCACTTT
CDR3aa: CSASDGGGGSPLHF
j_gene: TRBJ1-6
d_gene: TRBD1
abundance: .
v_gene: TRBV20-1

CDR3nt: TGCGCCAGCAGCTCACCCTATGCGGGGGGGAACCAAGAGACCCAGTACTTC
CDR3aa: CASSSPYAGGNQETQYF
j_gene: TRBJ2-5
d_gene: TRBD2
abundance: few
v_gene: TRBV5-1

CDR3nt: TGTGCCAGCCTAAGGGAGCTGAACACTGAAGCTTTCTTT
CDR3aa: CASLRELNTEAFF
j_gene: TRBJ1-1
d_gene: .
abundance: many
v_gene: TRBV28

CDR3nt: TGCGCCAGCAGCCAAGAAGCGGGTCTTAACACCGGGGAGCTGTTTTTT
CDR3aa: CASSQEAGLNTGELFF
j_gene: TRBJ2-2
d_gene: .
abundance: many
v_gene: TRBV4-3

CDR3nt: TGCAGTGCTCGTCACGCTGGTGGGGGCGGCTACGAGCAGTACTTC
CDR3aa: CSARHAGGGGYEQYF
j_gene: TRBJ2-7
d_gene: .
abundance: many
v_gene: TRBV20-1

CDR3nt: TGTGCCAGCAGTACAGGGGGCAGGGGAAACATTCAGTACTTC
CDR3aa: CASSTGGRGNIQYF
j_gene: TRBJ2-4
d_gene: TRBD1
abundance: many
v_gene: TRBV6-1

CDR3nt: TGTGCCAGCAGTTACTCGTTCGGGGGACAGGGGAGAAACACTGAAGCTTTCTTT
CDR3aa: CASSYSFGGQGRNTEAFF
j_gene: TRBJ1-1
d_gene: TRBD1
abundance: many
v_gene: TRBV6-2/TRBV6-3

CDR3nt: TGCAGTGCTAGAAGGACTAGCGGTTCTACCCGGGAGCAGTACTTC
CDR3aa: CSARRTSGSTREQYF
j_gene: TRBJ2-7
d_gene: TRBD2
abundance: many
v_gene: TRBV20-1

CDR3nt: TGTGCCAGCAGGGGGGGACAGGGGAATCAGCCCCAGCATTTT
CDR3aa: CASRGGQGNQPQHF
j_gene: TRBJ1-5
d_gene: TRBD1
abundance: .
v_gene: TRBV6-1

CDR3nt: TGCAGCGTTGACCGGGGACAGTCCTCTGGAAACACCATATATTTT
CDR3aa: CSVDRGQSSGNTIYF
j_gene: TRBJ1-3
d_gene: TRBD1
abundance: many
v_gene: TRBV29-1

CDR3nt: TGTGCCAGCAGTTACTCATCGTACGGGGAGCAGTACTTC
CDR3aa: CASSYSSYGEQYF
j_gene: TRBJ2-7
d_gene: .
abundance: many
v_gene: TRBV6-2/TRBV6-3

CDR3nt: TGCAGTGCCCTGACTAGCGGGGAAGAGACCCAGTACTTC
CDR3aa: CSALTSGEETQYF
j_gene: TRBJ2-5
d_gene: TRBD2
abundance: many
v_gene: TRBV20-1

CDR3nt: TGTGCCAGCAGCGTCGGCTGGACAGGGGGTCGTACCGGGGAGCTGTTTTTT
CDR3aa: CASSVGWTGGRTGELFF
j_gene: TRBJ2-2
d_gene: TRBD1
abundance: many
v_gene: TRBV9

CDR3nt: TGTGCCAGCAGCGTACTAGCGGTCCAAGAGACCCAGTACTTC
CDR3aa: CASSVLAVQETQYF
j_gene: TRBJ2-5
d_gene: TRBD2
abundance: .
v_gene: TRBV7-9

CDR3nt: TGTGCCACCAGAAGACAGGGGAATTCACCCCTCCACTTT
CDR3aa: CATRRQGNSPLHF
j_gene: TRBJ1-6
d_gene: TRBD1
abundance: many
v_gene: TRBV12-3/TRBV12-4

CDR3nt: TGTGCCAGCTCACCAATACTACCGGGAACGTCGGGCTACACCTTC
CDR3aa: CASSPILPGTSGYTF
j_gene: TRBJ1-2
d_gene: .
abundance: few
v_gene: TRBV18

CDR3nt: TGCAGCGTCGCGGACAGTGACAATCAGCCCCAGCATTTT
CDR3aa: CSVADSDNQPQHF
j_gene: TRBJ1-5
d_gene: .
abundance: .
v_gene: TRBV29-1

CDR3nt: TGTGCCAGCAGTAACAGGGGAACCTATGGCTACACCTTC
CDR3aa: CASSNRGTYGYTF
j_gene: TRBJ1-2
d_gene: TRBD1
abundance: many
v_gene: TRBV5-6

CDR3nt: TGTGCCAGCAGCTTCTCAACTAGCGGACGGAGCTACGAGCAGTACTTC
CDR3aa: CASSFSTSGRSYEQYF
j_gene: TRBJ2-7
d_gene: TRBD2
abundance: .
v_gene: TRBV11-2

CDR3nt: TGTGCCACCAGTGAAACCGGACTAGATTCCTACGAGCAGTACTTC
CDR3aa: CATSETGLDSYEQYF
j_gene: TRBJ2-7
d_gene: TRBD2
abundance: many
v_gene: TRBV24-1

CDR3nt: TGTGCCAGCAGTTCCACACAGGGACAGGTGGCGGGCTACACCTTC
CDR3aa: CASSSTQGQVAGYTF
j_gene: TRBJ1-2
d_gene: TRBD1
abundance: once
v_gene: TRBV6-2/TRBV6-3

CDR3nt: TGCGCCGGAAGCAGTGGCAATCAGCCCCAGCATTTT
CDR3aa: CAGSSGNQPQHF
j_gene: TRBJ1-5
d_gene: .
abundance: many
v_gene: TRBV5-1

CDR3nt: TGTGCCAGCAGGTACCAGGGGGCAGGAACCGGGGAGCTGTTTTTT
CDR3aa: CASRYQGAGTGELFF
j_gene: TRBJ2-2
d_gene: TRBD1
abundance: many
v_gene: TRBV6-5

CDR3nt: TGTGCCAGCAGTTCCCCGGCAGGGGGGGTTCAGCCCCAGCATTTT
CDR3aa: CASSSPAGGVQPQHF
j_gene: TRBJ1-5
d_gene: TRBD1
abundance: many
v_gene: TRBV28

CDR3nt: TGCAGCTCCTTGGGGGGGCTCCAAGAGACCCAGTACTTC
CDR3aa: CSSLGGLQETQYF
j_gene: TRBJ2-5
d_gene: .
abundance: many
v_gene: TRBV29-1

CDR3nt: TGTGCCAGCAGTCCCCGGACACCCACGAACACCGGGGAGCTGTTTTTT
CDR3aa: CASSPRTPTNTGELFF
j_gene: TRBJ2-2
d_gene: .
abundance: many
v_gene: TRBV14

CDR3nt: TGTGCCAGCAGCTTAGGGACAGGGGAGGGGGAAGCTTTCTTT
CDR3aa: CASSLGTGEGEAFF
j_gene: TRBJ1-1
d_gene: TRBD1
abundance: many
v_gene: TRBV7-2

CDR3nt: TGTGCCAGCAGCCCGGGACAGGGGGCTTCACCCCTCCACTTT
CDR3aa: CASSPGQGASPLHF
j_gene: TRBJ1-6
d_gene: TRBD1
abundance: many
v_gene: TRBV4-2